One and the same sample provided the 12 T cell receptor beta chains below, sequenced in a study of blood T cell repertoires in COVID-19. Measured with immunoSEQ multiplex PCR; TCRdb has only the in-frame clones, and not every one. The repertoire has about 240,000 clones, around 90% of them found once; the top ten carry roughly 0.8%. The sequenced sample was peripheral blood. All receptors derive from a young woman with acute or convalescent COVID-19.

This chain uses TRBV6-2 or TRBV6-3 with TRBJ1-6; unclear D gene. Germline V gives CDR1 MNHEY, CDR2 SVGEGT. The CDR3 consists of 14 residues. V was clipped by 6 bases and J by 9 bases, with 15 bases between them. The CDR3, as DNA: TGTGCCAGCAGCCTCGACGGCGGCGTTTCACCCCTCCACTTT. Amino acids: CASSLDGGVSPLHF.

The chain joins TRBV3-1 (or the pseudogene TRBV3-2) to TRBJ2-1; TRBD2 agrees at 9 bases. Germline-derived CDR1 and CDR2 are LGHDT and YNNKEL (reference sequence). Unmatched junction bases numbered 7, after V lost 3 bases and J lost 4 bases. This CDR3 comprises 16 residues. DNA of the CDR3: TGTGCCAGCAGCCAGCCCCCGGGACTAGCATACAATGAGCAGTTCTTC. Translating it yields CASSQPPGLAYNEQFF.

The V call is TRBV9, the J call TRBJ2-1; 12 nucleotides align to TRBD2. The CDR3 covers 20 residues. Germline assignment: CDR1 SGDLS and CDR2 YYNGEE. V lost 0 bases and J lost 1; bases outside the gene matches: 11. The CDR3 loop is CASSVGGGTSGLRSYNEQFF. The CDR3 DNA reads TGTGCCAGCAGCGTAGGGGGCGGGACTAGCGGGCTTCGATCCTACAATGAGCAGTTCTTC.

This clone was counted a single time. The chain couples TRBV6-5 to TRBJ2-5, with D maybe TRBD2 (6 bases). Germline V gene lookup returns CDR1 MNHEY and CDR2 SVGAGI. V was cut by 1 base and J by 5 bases, with 17 bases left in between. The length of the CDR3 is 16 residues. In DNA form, the CDR3 reads TGTGCCAGCAGTTACTGGAGGGGTCAAGGGTTGGAGACCCAGTACTTC. It encodes CASSYWRGQGLETQYF.

The rearrangement uses TRBV7-2 and TRBJ1-6; D may be TRBD1 (5 bases). Germline V gene data show CDR1 as SGHTA and CDR2 as FQGNSA. Trimming left V 3 bases short and J 7 bases short, with 13 bases between. The CDR3 covers 15 residues. CDR3 nucleotides: TGTGCCAGCAGCTTTGTAAGGGGCCGAAATTCACCCCTCCACTTT. This translates into CASSFVRGRNSPLHF. The whole variable domain, remainder taken from reference TRBV7-2 and TRBJ1-6, is GAGVSQSPSNKVTEKGKDVELRCDPISGHTALYWYRQSLGQGLEFLIYFQGNSAPDKSGLPSDRFSAERTGGSVSTLTIQRTQQEDSAVYLCASSFVRGRNSPLHFGNGTRLTVT.

The chain is built from TRBV10-3 and TRBJ2-3, with TRBD2 identical over 9 bases. Germline V lookup: CDR1 ENHRY, CDR2 SYGVKD. Trimming removed 5 bases from V and 0 bases from J; junction bases left unmatched: 3. This CDR3 region has 15 residues. The CDR3 coding sequence is TGTGCCATCAGTACGACTAGCGGTAGCACAGATACGCAGTATTTT. It specifies CAISTTSGSTDTQYF.

The chain carries TRBV5-1 and TRBJ2-2; the D gene is possibly TRBD1 (5 bases). V was pared by 4 bases and J by 6 bases, with 16 bases between. Germline assignment: CDR1 SGHRS and CDR2 YFSETQ. The CDR3 runs 15 residues. CDR3 region: CASSEGEIKPGELFF. The CDR3 bases are TGCGCCAGCAGCGAAGGGGAAATCAAGCCCGGGGAGCTGTTTTTT.

The rearrangement uses TRBV9 and TRBJ1-2; 8 nucleotides agree with TRBD1. The V gene end was trimmed by 4 bases and the J gene end by 3 bases; junction bases not matched to a gene: 8. CDR3 length: 15 amino acids. The V gene's germline CDR1 is SGDLS and CDR2 YYNGEE. The CDR3 DNA sequence: TGTGCCAGCAGCCCGCGGACAGGGAGGGACTATGGCTACACCTTC. Protein: CASSPRTGRDYGYTF. Complete variable domain (other parts from reference TRBV9 and TRBJ1-2): DSGVTQTPKHLITATGQRVTLRCSPRSGDLSVYWYQQSLDQGLQFLIQYYNGEERAKGNILERFSAQQFPDLHSELNLSSLELGDSALYFCASSPRTGRDYGYTFGSGTRLTVV.

The gene calls are TRBV7-9 and TRBJ2-6, with TRBD1 identical over 11 bases. The CDR3 is 22 residues long. Germline V gene lookup returns CDR1 SEHNR and CDR2 FQNEAQ (reference sequence). The V and J ends lost 5 bases and 4 bases, in that order; junction bases with no gene match: 22. The CDR3 sequence: CASSKIKKLGQGAFLGANVLTF. The CDR3 region has the DNA TGTGCCAGCAGCAAAATAAAGAAGTTAGGACAGGGGGCTTTTTTAGGGGCCAACGTCCTGACTTTC.

This clone has only a few counts. The V and J genes are TRBV7-2 and TRBJ2-4; 11 bases agree with TRBD2. J lost 7 bases, V lost 5 bases, and 13 bases had no gene match. The CDR3 runs to 17 residues. The germline V gene encodes CDR1 SGHTA and CDR2 FQGNSA. The CDR3 reads CASSEPGLAARGNIQYF. The CDR3 DNA reads as TGTGCCAGCAGCGAACCGGGACTAGCGGCCCGCGGGAACATTCAGTACTTC.

The rearrangement links TRBV7-2 to TRBJ2-3; the match to TRBD2 covers 9 bases. Germline CDR1 is SGHTA and CDR2 is FQGNSA. V lost 4 bases to trimming and J lost 2 bases; unmatched junction nucleotides: 7. This CDR3 comprises 16 residues. The CDR3 is CASSSSTSGLTDTQYF. The CDR3 DNA sequence: TGTGCCAGCAGCTCCTCGACTAGCGGACTCACAGATACGCAGTATTTT.

The chain couples TRBV6-2 or TRBV6-3 to TRBJ2-7; TRBD2 aligns across 12 bases. The CDR3 totals 14 residues. Germline values: CDR1 MNHEY, CDR2 SVGEGT. J was trimmed by 7 bases and V by 8 bases; bases with no gene match: 9. The CDR3 here is CASRLAGGAGEQYF. For the CDR3, the DNA is TGTGCCAGCCGCCTAGCGGGAGGGGCGGGGGAGCAGTACTTC.